One and the same sample provided the 24 T cell receptor beta chains below, sequenced in a study of post-analysis software for immune sequencing data. Study-level points and caveats: Higher frequency in patients than in controls was seen for roughly 5 TRBV segments, with TRBV5-6, TRBV5-1 and TRBV20-1 among them.

TCR beta cDNA libraries had unique molecular identifiers. TCRdb called the PCR reads again in MiXCR, with one record for every CDR3 protein. The data show fewer than 550,000 distinct CDR3 sequences, less than 40% seen once. No antigen has been identified for these receptors. Specimen: blood. Every receptor here comes from a girl aged 2 to 17 with multiple sclerosis.

The rearrangement links TRBV28 to TRBJ1-2; 7 bases line up with TRBD1. J gave up 5 bases and V 3 bases, and 9 bases lay outside the gene matches. Germline V gene lookup returns CDR1 MDHEN and CDR2 SYDVKM. The CDR3 loop spans 15 amino acids. CDR3 residues: CASSFLSDRVYGYTF. As DNA, the CDR3 is TGTGCCAGCAGTTTCCTATCAGACAGGGTTTATGGCTACACCTTC.

This clonotype was observed once. V gene TRBV5-1 combines with J gene TRBJ1-1; D is perhaps TRBD1 (5 bases). CDR1 is SGHRS and CDR2 is YFSETQ in the germline V gene. V lost 6 bases to trimming and J lost 1 base, with 13 bases between them. CDR3 size: 14 residues. DNA for the CDR3: TGCGCCAGCAAAAAGTCAGGGCAGAACACTGAAGCTTTCTTT. Its protein product is CASKKSGQNTEAFF.

This chain connects TRBV5-1 to TRBJ2-6; D remains ambiguous. The V gene's germline CDR1 is SGHRS and CDR2 YFSETQ. V dropped 3 bases and J dropped 0 bases, with 13 bases sitting between them. The CDR3 runs to 17 residues. The CDR3 loop is CASSSTPPGSGANVLTF. CDR3 sequence (DNA): TGCGCCAGCAGCTCTACGCCCCCTGGCTCTGGGGCCAACGTCCTGACTTTC.

The chain uses TRBV29-1 and TRBJ1-1; 7 nucleotides line up with TRBD1. In germline, CDR1 is SQVTM, CDR2 ANQGSEA. V lost 5 bases, J lost 0 bases, and 3 bases stayed unmatched. The CDR3 extends over 13 amino acids. Here the CDR3 DNA reads TGCAGCGTTTCACAGGGGTTGAACACTGAAGCTTTCTTT. The encoded protein is CSVSQGLNTEAFF.

The chain couples TRBV27 to TRBJ1-1, with D possibly matching TRBD1 (6 bases). With 5 bases removed from V and 3 bases from J, the gap between germline ends came to 19 bases. The CDR3 is 16 residues long. From germline, CDR1 is MNHEY and CDR2 SMNVEV (reference sequence). The CDR3 is CASSPRWRGGYTEAFF. The CDR3 region has the DNA TGTGCCAGCAGTCCCAGGTGGAGAGGGGGATACACTGAAGCTTTCTTT.

This clonotype has a count of ten or more. V is TRBV27 and J is TRBJ2-3; no firm D call. This CDR3 is 13 amino acids long. Germline-derived CDR1 and CDR2 are MNHEY and SMNVEV (reference sequence). V was shortened by 6 bases and J by 0 bases, with 7 bases between the two germline ends. The CDR3 spells CASRRSSTDTQYF. DNA for the CDR3: TGTGCCAGCAGACGCTCTAGCACAGATACGCAGTATTTT.

V usage is TRBV3-1 and J usage is TRBJ1-2; D is unresolved. The germline CDR1 and CDR2 sequences are LGHDT and YNNKEL (reference sequence). This CDR3 region has 13 residues. The V end lost 1 base, the J end lost 1 base, and 4 bases lay between the germline ends. Here the CDR3 reads CASSQAFNYGYTF. DNA of the CDR3: TGTGCCAGCAGCCAAGCTTTTAACTATGGCTACACCTTC.

This clonotype was counted a few times. The chain joins TRBV7-2 to TRBJ2-5; D is possibly TRBD2 (6 bases). Germline V gene sequence: CDR1 SGHTA, CDR2 FQGNSA. V was shortened by 3 bases and J by 5 bases, with 16 bases between the two germline ends. The CDR3 is 15 residues long. The CDR3 DNA sequence: TGTGCCAGCAGCTTCTTTCGACTAGATTCGGAGACCCAGTACTTC. Amino acid sequence: CASSFFRLDSETQYF.

The V call is TRBV18, the J call TRBJ1-5; D not resolved. From germline, CDR1 is KGHSH and CDR2 LQKENI. The CDR3 contains 14 residues. Trimming removed 1 base at V and 2 bases at J, with 6 bases between. The CDR3 coding sequence is TGTGCCAGCTCACCACTAACGGGCAATCAGCCCCAGCATTTT. It codes for CASSPLTGNQPQHF.

The rearrangement links TRBV7-2 to TRBJ2-7, with D hard to call. Trimming pared 0 bases from V and 5 bases from J, leaving 5 bases between. This CDR3 has 12 amino acids. Germline V lookup: CDR1 SGHTA, CDR2 FQGNSA. The CDR3 loop reads CASSLAYNEQYF. Written as DNA, the CDR3 is TGTGCCAGCAGCTTAGCCTACAACGAGCAGTACTTC.

The chain has TRBV4-1 and TRBJ1-1; D unresolved. Deletions cut 1 base from V and 5 bases from J, with 11 bases between. CDR1 is MGHRA, CDR2 YSYEKL, per germline. This CDR3 is 14 amino acids long. CDR3 nucleotide sequence: TGCGCCAGCAGCCAAGCGGGCAGAGGGACTGAAGCTTTCTTT. Its translation: CASSQAGRGTEAFF.

Of note for this clonotype: This may be a read error: a much more frequent sequence differs by one nucleotide. V is TRBV5-6 and J is TRBJ2-1; 7 positions match TRBD2. Judging by the DNA end, TRBJ2-7 fits better; the J call may be wrong. The V gene's germline CDR1 is SGHDT and CDR2 YYEEEE. The CDR3 loop spans 14 amino acids. In DNA, the CDR3 is TGTGCCAGCAGCCGAGGACTAGTTGTCAATGAGCAGTACTTC. This gives the protein CASSRGLVVNEQYF.

Notes on this clonotype: The junction shows a germline mismatch at one end, possibly a read error. The chain carries TRBV13 and TRBJ2-1; 9 nucleotides match TRBD2. With the DNA end fitting TRBJ2-7 better, the J assignment may be wrong. This CDR3 is 15 amino acids long. The germline CDR1 and CDR2 sequences are PRHDT and FYEKMQ (reference sequence). Here the CDR3 reads CTSSSGTSRMNEQYF. The CDR3 DNA reads as TGTACCAGCAGCTCCGGGACTAGCAGGATGAATGAGCAGTACTTC.

The rearrangement links TRBV27 to TRBJ2-5, with D possibly being TRBD1 or TRBD2 (5 bases each). Germline V lookup: CDR1 MNHEY, CDR2 SMNVEV (reference sequence). V was pared by 5 bases and J by 4 bases, with 20 bases between. This CDR3 comprises 16 residues. Here the CDR3 reads CASSAYQGRGVETQYF. The CDR3 DNA follows: TGTGCCAGCAGTGCTTATCAGGGACGTGGGGTAGAGACCCAGTACTTC.

The chain is built from TRBV11-2 and TRBJ2-3; 7 nucleotides align to TRBD1. With 1 base clipped from V and 4 bases from J, the junction kept 5 bases outside the gene matches. This CDR3 is built from 15 residues. Germline CDR1 is SGHAT and CDR2 is FQNNGV. CDR3 region: CASSLGQGGPDTQYF. In nucleotides, the CDR3 is TGTGCCAGCAGCTTAGGACAGGGTGGTCCAGATACGCAGTATTTT. Filled out from reference TRBV11-2 and TRBJ2-3, the complete variable domain reads EAGVAQSPRYKIIEKRQSVAFWCNPISGHATLYWYQQILGQGPKLLIQFQNNGVVDDSQLPKDRFSAERLKGVDSTLKIQPAKLEDSAVYLCASSLGQGGPDTQYFGPGTRLTVL.

The chain employs TRBV20-1 and TRBJ2-1; no definite D call. There are 16 residues in the CDR3. Germline V CDR1 and CDR2: DFQATT, SNEGSKA (reference sequence). V lost 2 bases to trimming and J lost 0 bases, with 14 bases between them. The CDR3 protein is CSARMWALSSYNEQFF. The CDR3 DNA reads as TGCAGTGCTAGAATGTGGGCCTTGAGCTCCTACAATGAGCAGTTCTTC.

This chain links TRBV28 with TRBJ2-7, with 10 bases fitting TRBD1. CDR3 size: 18 residues. The germline V gene has CDR1 MDHEN and CDR2 SYDVKM. Germline trimming cut 4 bases from V and 2 bases from J; bases unmatched to any gene: 14. The CDR3 region has the DNA TGTGCCAGCAGTTCCCTTCTCGTGCGGGACAGGGGCCCCTACGAGCAGTACTTC. Its translation is CASSSLLVRDRGPYEQYF.

This clonotype was counted between two and nine times. The V gene is TRBV3-1, the J gene TRBJ2-7; 12 positions match TRBD2. Trimming cost V 5 bases and J 2 bases; bases outside gene matches: 4. This CDR3 spans 15 amino acids. CDR1 is LGHDT, CDR2 YNNKEL, per germline (reference sequence). CDR3 DNA: TGTGCCAGCAGCACCCGGACTAGCGGGGCCTACGAGCAGTACTTC. Protein: CASSTRTSGAYEQYF.

The chain carries TRBV29-1 and TRBJ2-3; either TRBD1 or TRBD2 may fit D (6 bases each). The CDR3 is 14 residues long. Trimming took off 7 bases at V and 2 bases at J, with 16 bases between the two ends. Germline V gene data show CDR1 as SQVTM and CDR2 as ANQGSEA. CDR3 protein: CSAGGVSFTDTQYF. CDR3 nucleotide sequence: TGCAGCGCCGGGGGCGTAAGCTTCACAGATACGCAGTATTTT.

This clonotype appeared a few times. Compared with germline, one end of the junction differs, possibly owing to a read error. The V and J genes are TRBV7-7 and TRBJ2-6; tentative D call: TRBD2 (5 bases). The CDR3 is 16 residues long. The germline V gene encodes CDR1 SSHAT and CDR2 FNYEAQ (reference sequence). As DNA, the CDR3 is TGTGCCAGCAGCTTCGGGGTTCGCTCTAGGGCCAACGTCCTGACTTTC. Amino acid sequence: CASSFGVRSRANVLTF.

This clonotype was observed a handful of times. The chain has TRBV20-1 and TRBJ2-3; 12 positions agree with TRBD2. The CDR3 extends over 15 amino acids. The germline V gene has CDR1 DFQATT and CDR2 SNEGSKA (reference sequence). V shed 3 bases and J 3 bases; nucleotides not matched to a gene: 4. The CDR3 bases are TGCAGTGCTAGGTCTAGCGGGGGGGTTACAGATACGCAGTATTTT. The encoded protein is CSARSSGGVTDTQYF.

This clonotype was counted only a few times. V is TRBV6-5 and J is TRBJ2-5; 8 nucleotides agree with TRBD1. The germline CDR1 and CDR2 sequences are MNHEY and SVGAGI. There are 15 residues in the CDR3. V trimming: 5 bases; J trimming: 1 base; junction bases outside the gene matches: 6. CDR3 sequence reads: CASSETGQAQETQYF. The CDR3 DNA reads TGTGCCAGCAGTGAGACGGGACAGGCCCAAGAGACCCAGTACTTC.

The chain joins TRBV10-3 to TRBJ2-1; 7 nucleotides agree with TRBD2. The V and J ends lost 3 bases and 8 bases, in that order; junction bases with no gene match: 10. CDR1 and CDR2 from the germline V gene are ENHRY and SYGVKD. The CDR3 extends over 15 amino acids. The CDR3 is CAISESDRGRDEQFF. Written as DNA, the CDR3 is TGTGCCATCAGTGAATCAGATCGGGGGAGGGATGAGCAGTTCTTC.

This clonotype has only a few counts. V usage is TRBV25-1 and J usage is TRBJ1-2, with D hard to call. The CDR3 runs to 14 residues. Germline loops: CDR1 MGHDK, CDR2 SYGVNS. V lost 1 base, J lost 3 bases, and 9 bases lay in between. CDR3 DNA: TGTGCCAGCAGTGAATCCGGCAGATACTATGGCTACACCTTC. Translated, it gives CASSESGRYYGYTF.